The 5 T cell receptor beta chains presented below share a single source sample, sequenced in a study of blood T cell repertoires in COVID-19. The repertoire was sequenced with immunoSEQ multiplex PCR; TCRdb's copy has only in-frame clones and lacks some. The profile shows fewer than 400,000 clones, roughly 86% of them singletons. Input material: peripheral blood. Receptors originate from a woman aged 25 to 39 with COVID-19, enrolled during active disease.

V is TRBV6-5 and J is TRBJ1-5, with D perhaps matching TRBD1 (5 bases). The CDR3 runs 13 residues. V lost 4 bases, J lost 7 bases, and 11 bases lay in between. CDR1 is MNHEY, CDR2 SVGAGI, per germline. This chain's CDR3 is CASSSFWGQPQHF. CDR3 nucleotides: TGTGCCAGCAGTTCCTTTTGGGGCCAGCCCCAGCATTTT.

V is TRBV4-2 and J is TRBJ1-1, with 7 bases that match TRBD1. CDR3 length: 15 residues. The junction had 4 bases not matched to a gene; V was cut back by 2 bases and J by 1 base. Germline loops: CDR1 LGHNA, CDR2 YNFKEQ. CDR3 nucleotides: TGTGCCAGCAGCCAATACAGGGGACGGAACACTGAAGCTTTCTTT. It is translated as CASSQYRGRNTEAFF.

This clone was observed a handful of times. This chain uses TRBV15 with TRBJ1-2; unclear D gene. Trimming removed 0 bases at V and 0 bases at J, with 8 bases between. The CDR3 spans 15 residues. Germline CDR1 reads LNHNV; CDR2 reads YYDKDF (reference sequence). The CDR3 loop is CATSREAYANYGYTF. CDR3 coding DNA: TGTGCCACCAGCAGAGAGGCATATGCTAACTATGGCTACACCTTC.

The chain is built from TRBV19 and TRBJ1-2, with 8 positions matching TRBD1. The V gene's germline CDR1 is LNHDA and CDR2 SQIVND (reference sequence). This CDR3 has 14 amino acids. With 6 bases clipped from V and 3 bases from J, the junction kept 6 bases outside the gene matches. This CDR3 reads CASRERQGYYGYTF. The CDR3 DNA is TGTGCCAGTAGGGAACGACAGGGGTACTATGGCTACACCTTC. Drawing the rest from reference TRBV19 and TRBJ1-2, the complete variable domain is DGGITQSPKYLFRKEGQNVTLSCEQNLNHDAMYWYRQDPGQGLRLIYYSQIVNDFQKGDIAEGYSVSREKKESFPLTVTSAQKNPTAFYLCASRERQGYYGYTFGSGTRLTVV.

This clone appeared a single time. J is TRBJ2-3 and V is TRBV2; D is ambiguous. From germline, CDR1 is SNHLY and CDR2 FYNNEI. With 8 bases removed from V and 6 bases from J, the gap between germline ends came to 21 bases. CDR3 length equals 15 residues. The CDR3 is CASSGQALLSDTQYF. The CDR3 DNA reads TGTGCCAGCTCAGGCCAGGCCCTACTGTCGGATACGCAGTATTTT.